Listed below are T cell receptor beta chains from one sample, sequenced in a study of OX40 agonist ivuxolimab in advanced cancers. TCRdb's copy holds only in-frame clones and misses some; the assay was immunoSEQ multiplex PCR. This sample has some 30,000 clones, with about 86% found just once. Sequenced material: CD4+ or CD8+ T cells sorted from blood, taken in a trial of the OX40 agonist ivuxolimab. The receptors originated from an adult with an advanced solid tumor such as melanoma, head and neck, liver or kidney cancer. The conserved cysteine and the conserved F or W are not part of the CDR3 here.

CDR3: ASSGGDGYNEQF
V: TRBV9

CDR3: ASRDGDLRNEQF
V: TRBV9

CDR3: ASSYHHLDTQY
V: TRBV6-5

CDR3: ASSDRDRAPTDTQY
V: TRBV28

CDR3: ASSLTSGGGNEQF
V: TRBV7-3

CDR3: ASSLHSNTDTQY
V: TRBV5-4

CDR3: ASSLGPRDTQY
V: TRBV13

CDR3: ASSRQRTDTQY
V: TRBV7-3

CDR3: ASSTLGQGNQPQH
V: TRBV28

CDR3: ASSPIAGEGAYEQY
V: TRBV27

CDR3: ASSLSGYEQY
V: TRBV27

CDR3: ASSTGSGDTQY
V: TRBV19

CDR3: ASRGHPYEQY
V: TRBV27

CDR3: ASSDWNQPQH
V: TRBV10-1

CDR3: ASSLGHTGELF
V: TRBV7-6

CDR3: ASSYGTGNTIY
V: TRBV5-6

CDR3: ASSSQGLGSLNTEAF
V: TRBV7-6

CDR3: SAQEVGGDYGYT
V: TRBV29-1

CDR3: ASSQGQGYYEQY
V: TRBV13

CDR3: ASPPGTGASYEQY
V: TRBV7-9

CDR3: ATSRVGEANSPLH
V: TRBV15

CDR3: ASSLTDTDEKLF
V: TRBV25-1

CDR3: ASSSYRDYNEQF
V: TRBV6-5

CDR3: ASSLPGGQETQY
V: TRBV7-9

CDR3: ASSLGDRVDEQF
V: TRBV5-6

CDR3: ASSSSEGVYYEQF
V: TRBV27

CDR3: SVEGLITDTQY
V: TRBV29-1

CDR3: ASSQRQGDQPQH
V: TRBV7-9

CDR3: ASSTGRANTEAF
V: TRBV6-5

CDR3: ASSSPTSGSTDTQY
V: TRBV2

CDR3: SVESPTPVMNTEAF
V: TRBV29-1

CDR3: ASSVPPLGEQF
V: TRBV9

CDR3: ASSEDRALNTEAF
V: TRBV10-1

CDR3: ASSLEWTGAGELF
V: TRBV7-8

CDR3: ASSPTGTVFYEQY
V: TRBV7-2

CDR3: ASSLEGYGAQNEKLF
V: TRBV7-9

CDR3: ASSPRDLYGYT
V: TRBV18

CDR3: ASILRGWSYNEQF
V: TRBV28

CDR3: ASSLTAGETQY
V: TRBV7-3

CDR3: AISGIPTETYEQY
V: TRBV10-3

CDR3: ASSMRQGPGELF
V: TRBV7-9

CDR3: ASSIKQGRGYGYT
V: TRBV19

CDR3: ASSIVGASNTEAF
V: TRBV19

CDR3: ASEGAMNNEQF
V: TRBV9

CDR3: ASSQGTSGSGREQF
V: TRBV4-2

CDR3: ASSLADGYT
V: TRBV7-9

CDR3: ASSFSSAPTDTQY
V: TRBV7-2

CDR3: ASSYEAGGNEQF
V: TRBV6-6